The TCR beta chain under discussion was sequenced for a study of blood T cells in healthy people across ages. This clonotype was seen only a few times. The use of a sample-barcoded 5' primer and a J-beta primer mix characterized a second PCR of roughly 7 to 11 cycles. From the 5' RACE reads, TCRdb called clonotypes with MiXCR, one entry per CDR3 protein. The top ten clones hold under 25% of a sample with hundreds of thousands of distinct CDR3 sequences, approximately 39% of them seen once. J was trimmed by 6 bases and V by 5 bases; bases with no gene match: 9. The CDR3 has 15 residues. The germline V gene encodes CDR1 WSHSY and CDR2 SAAADI.

The chain combines TRBV10-2 with TRBJ2-2; TRBD2 aligns across 7 bases. This clonotype was obtained from a woman in her sixties in good health. The sequenced sample consisted of blood. DNA for the CDR3: TGCGCCAGCAGTCTGGCGGGAGACTTATCCGGGGAGCTGTTTTTT. This encodes CASSLAGDLSGELFF.